The source of this TCR beta chain is a study of cytomegalovirus exposure and HLA in healthy donors. Trimming removed 6 bases from V and 6 bases from J, with 14 bases in between. CDR1 is MNHNS and CDR2 is SASEGT in the germline V gene. The CDR3 length is 13 residues. Both 60 Vbeta primers and 13 Jbeta primers went into the PCR. Sequenced by immunoSEQ multiplex PCR; TCRdb stores in-frame clones only, minus some. Of under 95,000 clones in the sample, 7.6% were seen once. Sequencing was done on a sample of PBMCs. The V call is TRBV6-1, the J call TRBJ1-1; no clear D gene. This TCR was recovered from a middle-aged man in good health and CMV-seronegative. The CDR3 spells CASRLVEEAEAFF. CDR3 coding DNA: TGTGCCAGCAGGCTAGTCGAGGAAGCTGAAGCTTTCTTT.